The present T cell receptor (beta chain) was sequenced within a study of blood T cell repertoires in COVID-19. Study summary: Acute-phase and convalescent COVID-19 samples originated in the United States, Italy and Spain.

Germline-derived CDR1 and CDR2 are SEHNR and FQNEAQ (reference sequence). J gave up 7 bases and V 4 bases, and 11 bases lay outside the gene matches. There are 17 residues in the CDR3. Original methodology: From reference gene primer amplification, estimates of nucleated cell counts were derived. Measured with immunoSEQ multiplex PCR; TCRdb has only the in-frame clones, and not every one. The V and J calls and the clone size are those of that table, but D and trimming were determined from the DNA. The sample has over 200,000 clones; 88% are singletons. The specimen sequenced was peripheral blood. The rearrangement uses TRBV7-9 and TRBJ1-6; 9 bases agree with TRBD1. The TCR was taken from a woman aged 40 to 50 who had recovered from COVID-19. CDR3 amino acids: CASSSPPDRGGNSPLHF. The CDR3 DNA follows: TGTGCCAGCAGCTCGCCCCCGGACAGGGGTGGGAATTCACCCCTCCACTTT.